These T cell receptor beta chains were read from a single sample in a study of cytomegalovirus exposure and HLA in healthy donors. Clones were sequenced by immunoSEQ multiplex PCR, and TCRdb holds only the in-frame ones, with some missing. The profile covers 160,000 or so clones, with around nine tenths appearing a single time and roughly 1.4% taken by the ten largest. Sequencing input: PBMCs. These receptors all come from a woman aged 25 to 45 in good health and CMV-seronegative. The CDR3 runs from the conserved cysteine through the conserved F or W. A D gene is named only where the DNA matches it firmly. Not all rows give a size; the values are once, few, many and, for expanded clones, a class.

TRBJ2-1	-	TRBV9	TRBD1	TGTGCCAGCAGCGTAGGACAGGGAGTAGATGAGCAGTTCTTC	CASSVGQGVDEQFF
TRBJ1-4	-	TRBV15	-	TGTGCCACCAGCGGAAGACAGGTCGGAAATGAAAAACTGTTTTTT	CATSGRQVGNEKLFF
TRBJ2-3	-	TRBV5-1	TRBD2	TGCGCCAGCAGCTCGGACGGACTAGCGGGGATTATGGTAGCAGATACGCAGTATTTT	CASSSDGLAGIMVADTQYF
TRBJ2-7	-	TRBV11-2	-	TGTGCCAGCAGCTCGGTAGGGGGGGTCGGCCTGGAAGAGCAGTACTTC	CASSSVGGVGLEEQYF
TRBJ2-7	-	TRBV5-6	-	TGTGCCAGCAATGGGAGAGCCAGAGCCTACGAGCAGTACTTC	CASNGRARAYEQYF
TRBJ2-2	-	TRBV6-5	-	TGTGCCAGCAGTTACTCGGGGGCGGCCGGGGAGCTGTTTTTT	CASSYSGAAGELFF
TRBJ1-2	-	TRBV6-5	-	TGTGCCAGCACCCAGGGGTTTCACTATGGCTACACCTTC	CASTQGFHYGYTF
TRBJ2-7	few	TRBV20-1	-	TGCAGTGCTCAGGGCTCCTACGAGCAGTACTTC	CSAQGSYEQYF
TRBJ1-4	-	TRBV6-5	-	TGTGCCAGCAGTTACTCTTTTAGGGGCGATGAAAAACTGTTTTTT	CASSYSFRGDEKLFF
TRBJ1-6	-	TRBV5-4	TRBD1	TGTGCCAGCAGCTTAGACAGGGGGCGTTCACCCCTCCACTTT	CASSLDRGRSPLHF
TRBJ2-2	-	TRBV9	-	TGTGCCAGCAGCGTAGATACCTCGAGCACCGGGGAGCTGTTTTTT	CASSVDTSSTGELFF
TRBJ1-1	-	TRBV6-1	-	TGTGCCAGCAGTGAGTATCACAGGAACACTGAAGCTTTCTTT	CASSEYHRNTEAFF
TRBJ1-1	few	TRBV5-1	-	TGCGCCAGCAGCTTGGGGGGGGGCACTGAAGCTTTCTTT	CASSLGGGTEAFF
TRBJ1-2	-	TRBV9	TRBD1	TGTGCCAGCAGCCGAGACAGGGATTTCTATGGCTACACCTTC	CASSRDRDFYGYTF
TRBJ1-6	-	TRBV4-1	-	TGCGCCAGCAGCCACCGACAGGAAAATTCACCCCTCCACTTT	CASSHRQENSPLHF
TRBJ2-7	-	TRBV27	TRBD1	TGTGCCAGCAGTTTTCCCGGACAGGGGTCGTACTTC	CASSFPGQGSYF
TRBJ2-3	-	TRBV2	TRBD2	TGTGCCAACTCACCTAGCGGGGGGGCGAAAGATACGCAGTATTTT	CANSPSGGAKDTQYF
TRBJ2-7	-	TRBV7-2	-	TGTGCCAGCAGCGTGGACACATACTACGAGCAGTACTTC	CASSVDTYYEQYF
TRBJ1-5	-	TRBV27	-	TGTGCCAGCAGTCCCTCTAGTGGTTATCAGCCCCAGCATTTT	CASSPSSGYQPQHF